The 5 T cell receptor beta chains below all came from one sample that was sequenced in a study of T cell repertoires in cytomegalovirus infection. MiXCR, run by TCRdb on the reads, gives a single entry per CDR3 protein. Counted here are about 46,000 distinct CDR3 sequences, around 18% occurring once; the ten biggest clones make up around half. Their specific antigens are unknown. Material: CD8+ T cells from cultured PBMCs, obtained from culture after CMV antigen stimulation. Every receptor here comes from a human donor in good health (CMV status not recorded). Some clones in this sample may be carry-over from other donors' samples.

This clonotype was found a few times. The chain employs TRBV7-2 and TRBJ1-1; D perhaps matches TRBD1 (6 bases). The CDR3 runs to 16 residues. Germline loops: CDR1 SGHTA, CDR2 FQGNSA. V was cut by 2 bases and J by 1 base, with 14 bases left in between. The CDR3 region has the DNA TGTGCCAGCAGCTTAAATGGAGGGGGTCAGAACACTGAAGCTTTCTTT. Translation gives CASSLNGGGQNTEAFF.

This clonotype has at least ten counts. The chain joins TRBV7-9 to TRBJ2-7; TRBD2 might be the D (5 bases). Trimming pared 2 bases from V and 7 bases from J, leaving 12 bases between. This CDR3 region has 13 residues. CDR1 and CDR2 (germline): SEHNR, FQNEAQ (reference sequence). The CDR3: CASSLSDPGEQYF. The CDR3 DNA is TGTGCCAGCAGCTTATCGGACCCGGGGGAGCAGTACTTC. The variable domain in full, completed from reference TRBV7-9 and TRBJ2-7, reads DTGVSQNPRHKITKRGQNVTFRCDPISEHNRLYWYRQTLGQGPEFLTYFQNEAQLEKSRLLSDRFSAERPKGSFSTLEIQRTEQGDSAMYLCASSLSDPGEQYFGPGTRLTVT.

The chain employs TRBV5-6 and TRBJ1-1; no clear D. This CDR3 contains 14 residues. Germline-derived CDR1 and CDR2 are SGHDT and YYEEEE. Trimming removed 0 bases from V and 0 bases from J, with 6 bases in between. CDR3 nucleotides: TGTGCCAGCAGCTTGGAGTCGGTGAACACTGAAGCTTTCTTT. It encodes CASSLESVNTEAFF.

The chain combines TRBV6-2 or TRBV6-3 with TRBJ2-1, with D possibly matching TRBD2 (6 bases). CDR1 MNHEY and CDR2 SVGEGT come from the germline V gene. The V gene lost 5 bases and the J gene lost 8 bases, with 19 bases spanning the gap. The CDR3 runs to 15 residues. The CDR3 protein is CASSLIRDSLDEQFF. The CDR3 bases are TGTGCCAGCAGTCTGATCCGGGACTCTTTGGATGAGCAGTTCTTC.

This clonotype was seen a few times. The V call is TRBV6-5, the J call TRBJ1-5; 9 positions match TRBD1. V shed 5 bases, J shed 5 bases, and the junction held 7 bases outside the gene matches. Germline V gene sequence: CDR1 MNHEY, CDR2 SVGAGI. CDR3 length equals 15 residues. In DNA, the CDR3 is TGTGCCAGCAGTACCGGGACAGGGTTTTATCAGCCCCAGCATTTT. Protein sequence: CASSTGTGFYQPQHF.